The rows below give T cell receptor beta chains drawn from one sample of a study of blood T cell repertoires in COVID-19. Using immunoSEQ multiplex PCR, the repertoire was profiled, and TCRdb retains in-frame clones only, with some absent. The data hold roughly 200,000 clones, with roughly 84% observed a single time. Material: peripheral blood. Source of these receptors: a human donor in a cohort sampled during active COVID-19. Both conserved end residues are part of each CDR3. The order of the fields is clone size, J gene, D gene, V gene, CDR3 DNA, CDR3 protein. The D gene is left open where the match is weak. Size is stated for part of the rows, as once, few or many counts, or as a class when the clone is expanded.

>-|TRBJ1-4|-|TRBV28
TGTGCCAGCAGTTTGGGCAGGGTTATGGAAAAACTGTTTTTT
CASSLGRVMEKLFF
>-|TRBJ2-3|-|TRBV11-3
TGTGCCAGCAGCTTCGGACTCTCCACAGATACGCAGTATTTT
CASSFGLSTDTQYF
>-|TRBJ2-6|TRBD1|TRBV19
TGTGCCAGCCGGACAGGGGGAGGAGGGGCCAACGTCCTGACTTTC
CASRTGGGGANVLTF
>-|TRBJ1-5|TRBD1|TRBV10-3
TGTGCCATCAGTGGCAGGGGGCCGGAGGATTATCAGCCCCAGCATTTT
CAISGRGPEDYQPQHF
>-|TRBJ1-5|-|TRBV7-9
TGTGCCAGCAGCTTAGTGGGGGGTCAGCCCCAGCATTTT
CASSLVGGQPQHF
>-|TRBJ1-1|TRBD1|TRBV6-2/TRBV6-3
TGTGCCAGCAGTTACCCCACAACAGGGGGGAACACTGAAGCTTTCTTT
CASSYPTTGGNTEAFF
>-|TRBJ2-2|TRBD2|TRBV11-2
TGTGCCAGCAGCTTAGGGCCAGCGGGAGTGGTTGTCACCGGGGAGCTGTTTTTT
CASSLGPAGVVVTGELFF
>few|TRBJ2-5|TRBD2|TRBV29-1
TGCAGCGTTGGGACTAGCGGGAGGGAAGAGACCCAGTACTTC
CSVGTSGREETQYF
>-|TRBJ2-5|-|TRBV10-1
TGCGCCAGCAGTGAGGCGGGAATGCCCTCTCTGCAAGAGACCCAGTACTTC
CASSEAGMPSLQETQYF
>-|TRBJ2-7|TRBD1|TRBV5-8
TGTGCCAGCAGCTTGTATAGGGGGCCTTACGAGCAGTACTTC
CASSLYRGPYEQYF
>-|TRBJ2-6|-|TRBV20-1
TGCAGTGCTAGTAGGGGTACTGGGGCCAACGTCCTGACTTTC
CSASRGTGANVLTF
>-|TRBJ2-3|TRBD2|TRBV11-2
TGTGCCAGCAGCTCTAGCGGGGGACGCACAGATACGCAGTATTTT
CASSSSGGRTDTQYF
>few|TRBJ2-7|-|TRBV7-2
TGTGCCAGCAGCTTACTAGCCACCTACGAGCAGTACTTC
CASSLLATYEQYF
>few|TRBJ1-1|-|TRBV4-2
TGTGCCAGCAGCCCCGGACAGAACACTGAAGCTTTCTTT
CASSPGQNTEAFF
>-|TRBJ1-5|-|TRBV19
TGTGCCAGTAGTGCGACGGAGGGGCTTAGGGCCCAGCATTTT
CASSATEGLRAQHF
>once|TRBJ2-4|TRBD2|TRBV4-3
TGCGCCAGCAGCCAAGGCGGGGGGAAGGTCATTCAGTACTTC
CASSQGGGKVIQYF
>-|TRBJ2-1|TRBD2|TRBV9
TGTGCCAGCAGCGTCGGACTAGGCGGGTACAATGAGCAGTTCTTC
CASSVGLGGYNEQFF
>-|TRBJ1-2|TRBD1|TRBV14
TGTGCCAGCAGCCCGACAGGGAACTATGGCTACACCTTC
CASSPTGNYGYTF
>-|TRBJ1-2|TRBD1|TRBV6-2/TRBV6-3
TGTGCCAGCAGTTACGGGGGACAGGGGGATGGCTACACCTTC
CASSYGGQGDGYTF
>-|TRBJ2-7|-|TRBV5-5
TGTGCCAGCAGCGCCGCCGGCTCCTACGAGCAGTACTTC
CASSAAGSYEQYF
>-|TRBJ2-7|-|TRBV6-5
TGTGCCAGCAGTTACCTAGACAGCTCCTACGAGCAGTACTTC
CASSYLDSSYEQYF
>-|TRBJ1-2|-|TRBV28
TGTGCCAGCAGCCCCCAGGGTTTTGAACCGGGTGGCTACACCTTC
CASSPQGFEPGGYTF
>-|TRBJ2-7|TRBD1|TRBV27
TGTGCCAGCAGAGCGGGACAGGGAGGATTTTACGAGCAGTACTTC
CASRAGQGGFYEQYF
>-|TRBJ1-5|-|TRBV19
TGTGCCAGTAGTATCGAGGTGCAACAGCCCCAGCATTTT
CASSIEVQQPQHF
>few|TRBJ1-1|-|TRBV10-3
TGTGCCATCAGTGAGGTGGGAGCTGAAGCTTTCTTT
CAISEVGAEAFF
>-|TRBJ1-1|-|TRBV12-3/TRBV12-4
TGTGCCAGCAGTTTGGGACTTGAAGCTTTCTTT
CASSLGLEAFF
>-|TRBJ1-3|-|TRBV18
TGTGCCAGCTCATACGGACAATCTGGAAACACCATATATTTT
CASSYGQSGNTIYF
>-|TRBJ2-7|TRBD1|TRBV6-5
TGTGCCAGCAGTAAGGACAGGGGCAACGAGCAGTACTTC
CASSKDRGNEQYF
>-|TRBJ1-1|TRBD1|TRBV18
TGTGCCAGCTCACCACCGACAGGGGGCCGTCCAGATGAAGCTTTCTTT
CASSPPTGGRPDEAFF